These 24 T cell receptor beta chains originate from one sample sequenced in a study of graft-versus-host responses after intestinal transplantation. Libraries were prepared by immunoSEQ multiplex PCR; TCRdb keeps only in-frame clonotypes and omits some of them. The sample consists of tens of thousands of clones, about 90% of them appearing once. Sequenced material: PBMCs, taken 26 days after transplant. These TCRs come from a human patient who received an intestinal transplant, so some T cells may come from the graft donor.

This chain uses TRBV27 with TRBJ2-1; tentative D call: TRBD2 (7 bases). This CDR3 comprises 16 residues. Trimming stripped 5 bases from V and 5 bases from J, with 19 bases between. CDR1 is MNHEY, CDR2 SMNVEV, per germline (reference sequence). CDR3 DNA sequence: TGTGCCAGCAGTCCAAATCCCTTAGGGGGGGACAATGAGCAGTTCTTC. Translation gives CASSPNPLGGDNEQFF.

CDR3 nucleotides: TGTGCCAGCAGCCAACGGACAGGGGTCTACGAGCAGTACTTC. Translated: CASSQRTGVYEQYF. V is TRBV4-2 and J is TRBJ2-7, with TRBD1 identical over 9 bases. The CDR3 is made up of 14 amino acids. Trimming cost V 2 bases and J 3 bases; bases outside gene matches: 2. Germline CDR1 reads LGHNA; CDR2 reads YNFKEQ.

V usage is TRBV15 and J usage is TRBJ2-6, with D maybe TRBD2 (5 bases). Trimming took 5 bases from V and 2 from J, leaving 10 bases between them. The CDR3 has 15 residues. Germline V CDR1 and CDR2: LNHNV, YYDKDF (reference sequence). CDR3 in DNA: TGTGCCACCAGCCCAAGAGGGACTGGGGCCAACGTCCTGACTTTC. Translated, it gives CATSPRGTGANVLTF.

This chain links TRBV28 with TRBJ2-1, with TRBD1 matching over 7 bases. The V gene end was trimmed by 5 bases and the J gene end by 1 base; junction bases not matched to a gene: 5. The CDR3 is 15 residues long. Germline assignment: CDR1 MDHEN and CDR2 SYDVKM. CDR3: CASSPDRESYNEQFF. The CDR3 nucleotides are TGTGCCAGCAGTCCCGACAGGGAATCCTACAATGAGCAGTTCTTC. Variable domain in full (rest from reference TRBV28 and TRBJ2-1): DVKVTQSSRYLVKRTGEKVFLECVQDMDHENMFWYRQDPGLGLRLIYFSYDVKMKEKGDIPEGYSVSREKKERFSLILESASTNQTSMYLCASSPDRESYNEQFFGPGTRLTVL.

The genes are TRBV9 and TRBJ2-1, with 13 bases aligning to TRBD2. The CDR3 runs 18 residues. V trimming: 1 base; J trimming: 6 bases; junction bases outside the gene matches: 10. Germline CDR1 SGDLS, CDR2 YYNGEE. The CDR3 is CASSVSRLAGGRINEQFF. The CDR3 DNA sequence: TGTGCCAGCAGCGTAAGCCGACTAGCGGGGGGCCGTATCAATGAGCAGTTCTTC.

The V call is TRBV11-2, the J call TRBJ1-3, with D unresolved. V was trimmed by 5 bases and J by 4 bases, leaving 6 bases between them. Germline V lookup: CDR1 SGHAT, CDR2 FQNNGV. The CDR3 is 12 amino acids. In DNA, the CDR3 is TGTGCCAGCAGCCCCTCGGGAAACACCATATATTTT. It is translated as CASSPSGNTIYF.

This rearrangement joins TRBV4-3 to TRBJ2-3; tentative D call: TRBD1 (5 bases). The germline V gene encodes CDR1 LGHNA and CDR2 YSLEER. This CDR3 region has 15 residues. Trimming took off 0 bases at V and 1 base at J, with 8 bases between the two ends. The CDR3 sequence is CASSQDGRGTDTQYF. CDR3 nucleotide sequence: TGCGCCAGCAGCCAAGATGGCAGGGGCACAGATACGCAGTATTTT.

The chain links TRBV28 to TRBJ2-3, with 9 bases that match TRBD1. The CDR3 contains 16 residues. V trimming: 7 bases; J trimming: 4 bases; junction bases outside the gene matches: 12. Looked up from germline, CDR1 is MDHEN and CDR2 is SYDVKM. The CDR3 nucleotides are TGTGCCAGCACCACCTTAGGGACAGGGACCTCAGATACGCAGTATTTT. This gives the protein CASTTLGTGTSDTQYF.

The chain is built from TRBV4-1 and TRBJ2-7; TRBD2 matches 13 bases. V lost 0 bases to trimming and J lost 3 bases; unmatched junction nucleotides: 14. In germline, CDR1 is MGHRA, CDR2 YSYEKL. This CDR3 contains 20 residues. For the CDR3, the DNA is TGCGCCAGCAGCCAAGAGCCGGTACTAGCGGGAGGGCCCTCCAGCTACGAGCAGTACTTC. This sequence encodes CASSQEPVLAGGPSSYEQYF.

This chain uses TRBV13 with TRBJ2-3; 9 bases agree with TRBD1. Losses at the gene ends were 3 bases for V and 2 bases for J; bases not matched to a gene: 6. Looked up from germline, CDR1 is PRHDT and CDR2 is FYEKMQ (reference sequence). This CDR3 is 16 amino acids long. This CDR3 reads CASSFGGTGSTDTQYF. In DNA form, the CDR3 reads TGTGCCAGCAGCTTTGGAGGGACAGGGTCCACAGATACGCAGTATTTT.

V usage is TRBV2 and J usage is TRBJ2-5; no clear D gene. CDR1 is SNHLY, CDR2 FYNNEI, per germline. This CDR3 is 13 amino acids long. Trimming took off 3 bases at V and 1 base at J, with 6 bases between the two ends. Written as DNA, the CDR3 is TGTGCCAGCAGTGAGCCGGGCCAAGAGACCCAGTACTTC. It is translated as CASSEPGQETQYF.

The chain employs TRBV5-4 and TRBJ2-2; D is unclear. V was cut by 6 bases and J by 5 bases, with 5 bases left in between. In germline, CDR1 is SGHNT, CDR2 YYREEE (reference sequence). This CDR3 region has 11 residues. The chain's CDR3 is CASTATGELFF. The CDR3 nucleotides are TGTGCCAGCACCGCGACCGGGGAGCTGTTTTTT.

The genes are TRBV6-9 and TRBJ2-5; D is undetermined. Trimming cost V 3 bases and J 7 bases, with 12 bases left between them. The germline V gene has CDR1 MNHGY and CDR2 SVAAGI. The CDR3 sequence is 13 residues long. As DNA, the CDR3 is TGTGCCAGCAGTTACTCCGTCGGTCGGACCCAGTACTTC. Translation: CASSYSVGRTQYF.

This rearrangement joins TRBV6-6 to TRBJ2-3; 8 bases are a match to TRBD2. Germline V gene data show CDR1 as MNHNY and CDR2 as SVGAGI (reference sequence). This CDR3 spans 15 amino acids. V lost 7 bases and J lost 0; bases outside the gene matches: 6. The CDR3 DNA is TGTGCCAGCACCTTAGCGGGGAGAAGCACAGATACGCAGTATTTT. This encodes CASTLAGRSTDTQYF.

This sequence joins TRBV5-6 and TRBJ2-3, with D possibly being TRBD2 (7 bases). Germline V gives CDR1 SGHDT, CDR2 YYEEEE. The CDR3 length is 18 residues. Trimming left V 2 bases short and J 1 base short, with 20 bases between. CDR3 sequence (DNA): TGTGCCAGCAGCTTTCAGGTTCTGGCGGGGGCTGGCACAGATACGCAGTATTTT. As protein: CASSFQVLAGAGTDTQYF.

This chain connects TRBV27 to TRBJ1-2, with 9 bases matching TRBD1. The length of the CDR3 is 14 residues. CDR1 is MNHEY, CDR2 SMNVEV, per germline (reference sequence). The junction had 10 bases not matched to a gene; V was cut back by 6 bases and J by 8 bases. The CDR3 reads CASRITGGSEGYTF. In DNA form, the CDR3 reads TGTGCCAGCAGAATCACAGGGGGCTCGGAAGGCTACACCTTC.

This clone was seen a single time. The rearrangement joins TRBV9 to TRBJ2-1; TRBD2 matches 9 bases. V was pared by 0 bases and J by 9 bases, with 13 bases of the junction left unmatched. Germline CDR1 SGDLS, CDR2 YYNGEE. This CDR3 is built from 17 residues. In DNA form, the CDR3 reads TGTGCCAGCAGCGTAGGGTTGTTGGCGGGGGGGTATGGTGAGCAGTTCTTC. It encodes CASSVGLLAGGYGEQFF.

The rearrangement joins TRBV9 to TRBJ2-7; D is perhaps TRBD2 (6 bases). V shed 4 bases and J shed 5 bases, with 22 bases lying between them. The CDR3 spans 16 residues. The germline V gene encodes CDR1 SGDLS and CDR2 YYNGEE. The CDR3 DNA follows: TGTGCCAGCAGCACAGTCCCCGGGAGACCCCCAGACGAGCAGTACTTC. This gives the protein CASSTVPGRPPDEQYF.

The CDR3 here is CASSEMVAGVSPLHF. In DNA form, the CDR3 reads TGTGCCAGCAGTGAAATGGTGGCAGGGGTATCACCCCTCCACTTT. V is TRBV2 and J is TRBJ1-6, with a possible D match to TRBD1 (6 bases). The CDR3 totals 15 residues. V lost 2 bases to trimming and J lost 10 bases, with 15 bases between them. Germline V gene sequence: CDR1 SNHLY, CDR2 FYNNEI.

This sequence joins TRBV29-1 and TRBJ2-3, with D unresolved. Trimming took 6 bases from V and 5 from J, leaving 18 bases between them. Germline CDR1 reads SQVTM; CDR2 reads ANQGSEA. This CDR3 is 14 amino acids long. Here the CDR3 reads CSVGPRPLGDTQYF. Here the CDR3 DNA reads TGCAGCGTGGGCCCTCGTCCTCTCGGAGATACGCAGTATTTT.

This sequence joins TRBV28 and TRBJ2-7; 7 bases align to TRBD2. The V segment lost 10 bases and the J segment 3 bases; nucleotides outside the gene matches: 15. The CDR3 runs 15 residues. Germline CDR1 and CDR2: MDHEN and SYDVKM. This CDR3 reads CATLREGPFDYEQYF. CDR3 nucleotides: TGTGCCACCCTTAGGGAGGGTCCCTTCGACTACGAGCAGTACTTC.

This chain connects TRBV6-5 to TRBJ1-2; 8 bases match TRBD1. The CDR3 extends over 14 amino acids. The V gene end was trimmed by 8 bases and the J gene end by 2 bases; junction bases not matched to a gene: 7. Germline CDR1 MNHEY, CDR2 SVGAGI. The CDR3 region is CASFQGAANYGYTF. The CDR3 DNA reads as TGTGCCAGCTTCCAGGGGGCAGCGAACTATGGCTACACCTTC.

This clone was picked up a small number of times. CDR3 loop: CASSLILASDTQYF. CDR3 coding DNA: TGCGCCAGCAGCCTGATCCTAGCGTCAGATACGCAGTATTTT. This chain joins TRBV4-1 and TRBJ2-3; D may be TRBD2 (6 bases). Germline CDR1 is MGHRA and CDR2 is YSYEKL. V lost 4 bases and J lost 4, with 12 bases in between. The CDR3 has 14 residues.

The CDR3 spells CASSPPTTNEKLFF. DNA of the CDR3: TGTGCCAGCAGCCCCCCAACAACTAATGAAAAACTGTTTTTT. J is TRBJ1-4 and V is TRBV28; no clear D gene. This CDR3 region has 14 residues. With 6 bases removed from V and 0 bases from J, the gap between germline ends came to 8 bases. Germline V gene data show CDR1 as MDHEN and CDR2 as SYDVKM.